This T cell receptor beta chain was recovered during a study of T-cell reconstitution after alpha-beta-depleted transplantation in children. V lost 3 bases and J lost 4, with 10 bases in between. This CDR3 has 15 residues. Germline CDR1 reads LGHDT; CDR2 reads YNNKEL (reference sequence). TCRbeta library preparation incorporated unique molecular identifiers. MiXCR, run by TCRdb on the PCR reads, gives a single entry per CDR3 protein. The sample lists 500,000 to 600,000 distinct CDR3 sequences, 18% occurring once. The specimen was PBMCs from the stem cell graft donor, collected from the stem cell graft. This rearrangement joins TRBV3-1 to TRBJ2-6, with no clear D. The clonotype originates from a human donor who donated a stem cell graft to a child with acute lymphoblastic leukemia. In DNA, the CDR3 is TGTGCCAGCAGCCATGGACGGTCCGGGGCCAACGTCCTGACTTTC. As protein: CASSHGRSGANVLTF.